This T cell receptor beta chain was sequenced during a study of cytomegalovirus exposure and HLA in healthy donors. About the research overall: Per a later analysis, the 666 first-cohort and approximately 120 validation repertoires shared one platform. General observations from the study: Reported performance of the classifier showed diagnosis of cytomegalovirus status with high specificity and sensitivity. For most TCR sequences rarity was the rule, although some public TCRs occurred in many donors.

Only in-frame clones appear in the TCRdb table, and some are missing; sequencing was by immunoSEQ multiplex PCR. The sample records around 220,000 clones, approximately 88% being singletons. Germline V gives CDR1 ENHRY, CDR2 SYGVKD. This CDR3 spans 14 amino acids. V lost 2 bases, J lost 6 bases, and 6 bases stayed unmatched. This clone was seen a few times. Its specificity is unknown. Separate from the approximately 700-subject first cohort was the 120-subject validation cohort, to which the donors belonged. This clonotype originated in a woman in her thirties in good health and CMV-seropositive. The chain uses TRBV10-3 and TRBJ1-2, with 7 nucleotides matching TRBD1. Sequencing was carried out using PBMCs. The CDR3 nucleotides are TGTGCCATCAGTGAGAAACAGGGGTTCGATGGCTACACCTTC. This gives the protein CAISEKQGFDGYTF.